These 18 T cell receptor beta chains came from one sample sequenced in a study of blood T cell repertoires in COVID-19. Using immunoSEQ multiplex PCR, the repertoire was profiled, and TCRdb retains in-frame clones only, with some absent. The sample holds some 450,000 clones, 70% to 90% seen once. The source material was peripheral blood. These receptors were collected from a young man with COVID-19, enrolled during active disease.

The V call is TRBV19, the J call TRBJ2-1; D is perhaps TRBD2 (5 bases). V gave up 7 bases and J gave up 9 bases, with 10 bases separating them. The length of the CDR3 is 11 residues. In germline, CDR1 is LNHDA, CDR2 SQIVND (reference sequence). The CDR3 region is CASNTRGEQFF. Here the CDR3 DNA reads TGTGCCAGTAACACCCGGGGTGAGCAGTTCTTC.

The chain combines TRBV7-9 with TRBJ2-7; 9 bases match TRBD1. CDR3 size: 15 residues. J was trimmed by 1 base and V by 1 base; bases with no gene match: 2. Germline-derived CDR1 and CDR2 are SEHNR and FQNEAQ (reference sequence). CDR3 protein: CASSLEDRGSYEQYF. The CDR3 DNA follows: TGTGCCAGCAGCTTAGAGGACAGGGGATCCTACGAGCAGTACTTC.

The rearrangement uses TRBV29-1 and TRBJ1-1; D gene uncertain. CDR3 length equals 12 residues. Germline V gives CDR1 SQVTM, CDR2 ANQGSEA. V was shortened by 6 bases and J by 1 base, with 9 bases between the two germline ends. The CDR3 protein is CSVQPGNTEAFF. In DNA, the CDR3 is TGCAGCGTCCAACCGGGGAACACTGAAGCTTTCTTT.

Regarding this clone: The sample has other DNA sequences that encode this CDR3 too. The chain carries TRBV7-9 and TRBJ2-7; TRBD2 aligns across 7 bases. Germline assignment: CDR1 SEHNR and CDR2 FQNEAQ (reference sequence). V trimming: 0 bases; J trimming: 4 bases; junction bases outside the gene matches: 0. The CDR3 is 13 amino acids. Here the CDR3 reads CASSLAGGYEQYF. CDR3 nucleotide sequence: TGTGCCAGCAGCTTAGCGGGGGGGTACGAGCAGTACTTC.

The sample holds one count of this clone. For the CDR3, the DNA is TGTGCCAGCAGCAGACAGAAGCAAGACTATGGCTACACCTTC. Protein sequence: CASSRQKQDYGYTF. The chain has TRBV6-5 and TRBJ1-2, with D maybe TRBD1 (5 bases). V lost 6 bases and J 3 bases, leaving 14 bases between the germline ends. CDR3 size: 14 residues. Germline CDR1 is MNHEY and CDR2 is SVGAGI.

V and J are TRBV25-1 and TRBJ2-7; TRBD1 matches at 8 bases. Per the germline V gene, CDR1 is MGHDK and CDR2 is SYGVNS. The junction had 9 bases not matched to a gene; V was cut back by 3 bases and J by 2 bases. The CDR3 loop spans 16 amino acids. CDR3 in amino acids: CASSDPDRDSAYEQYF. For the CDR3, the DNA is TGTGCCAGCAGTGACCCGGACAGGGATTCGGCCTACGAGCAGTACTTC.

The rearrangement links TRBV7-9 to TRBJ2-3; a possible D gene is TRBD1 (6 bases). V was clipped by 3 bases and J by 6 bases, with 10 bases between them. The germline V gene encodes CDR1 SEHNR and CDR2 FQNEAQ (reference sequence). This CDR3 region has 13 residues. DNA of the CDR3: TGTGCCAGCAGCTTCCCACAGGGTGATACGCAGTATTTT. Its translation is CASSFPQGDTQYF.

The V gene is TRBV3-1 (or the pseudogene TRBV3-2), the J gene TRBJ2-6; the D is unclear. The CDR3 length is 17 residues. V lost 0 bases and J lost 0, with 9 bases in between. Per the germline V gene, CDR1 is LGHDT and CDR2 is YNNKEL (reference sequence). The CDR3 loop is CASSQDLQSSGANVLTF. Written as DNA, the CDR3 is TGTGCCAGCAGCCAAGACTTACAGAGCTCTGGGGCCAACGTCCTGACTTTC.

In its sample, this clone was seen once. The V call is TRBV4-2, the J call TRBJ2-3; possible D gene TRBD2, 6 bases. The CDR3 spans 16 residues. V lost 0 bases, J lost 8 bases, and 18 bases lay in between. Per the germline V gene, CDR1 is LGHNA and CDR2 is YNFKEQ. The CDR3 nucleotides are TGTGCCAGCAGCCAAGATAATGGCGGGATAGAGTCTACGCAGTATTTT. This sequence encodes CASSQDNGGIESTQYF.

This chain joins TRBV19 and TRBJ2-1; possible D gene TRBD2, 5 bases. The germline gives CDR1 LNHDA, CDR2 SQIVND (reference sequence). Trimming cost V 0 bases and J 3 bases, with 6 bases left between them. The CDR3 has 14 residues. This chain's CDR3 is CASSIERVYNEQFF. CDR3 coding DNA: TGTGCCAGTAGTATAGAGCGGGTCTACAATGAGCAGTTCTTC.

CDR3 nucleotides: TGTGCCAGTAGTATAGAAGGACTGGACAGGACTATGGAAAAACTGTTTTTT. Translation gives CASSIEGLDRTMEKLFF. The V and J genes are TRBV19 and TRBJ1-4, with 7 bases matching TRBD1. V was pared by 0 bases and J by 8 bases, with 12 bases of the junction left unmatched. CDR1 is LNHDA, CDR2 SQIVND, per germline (reference sequence). This CDR3 has 17 residues.

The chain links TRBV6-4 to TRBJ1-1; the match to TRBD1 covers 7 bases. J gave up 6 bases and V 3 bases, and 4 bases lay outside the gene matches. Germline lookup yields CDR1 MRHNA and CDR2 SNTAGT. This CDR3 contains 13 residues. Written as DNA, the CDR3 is TGTGCCAGCAGTGAAAAACAGGGGTCTGAAGCTTTCTTT. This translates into CASSEKQGSEAFF.

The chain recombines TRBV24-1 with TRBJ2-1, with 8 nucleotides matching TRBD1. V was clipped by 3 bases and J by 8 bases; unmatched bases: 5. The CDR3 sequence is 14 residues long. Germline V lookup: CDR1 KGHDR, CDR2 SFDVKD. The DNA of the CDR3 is TGTGCCACCAGTGATGGACAGGGAGCCGATGAGCAGTTCTTC. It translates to CATSDGQGADEQFF.

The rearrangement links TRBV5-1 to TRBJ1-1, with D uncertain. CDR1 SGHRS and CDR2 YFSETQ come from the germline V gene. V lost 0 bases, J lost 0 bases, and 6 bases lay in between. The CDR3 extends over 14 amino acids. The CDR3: CASSLDRVNTEAFF. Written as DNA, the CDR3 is TGCGCCAGCAGCTTGGACAGAGTGAACACTGAAGCTTTCTTT.

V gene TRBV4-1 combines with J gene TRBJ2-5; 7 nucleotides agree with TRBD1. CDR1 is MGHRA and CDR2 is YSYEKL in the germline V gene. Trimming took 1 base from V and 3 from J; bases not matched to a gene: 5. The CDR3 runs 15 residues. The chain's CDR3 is CASSQALGQKETQYF. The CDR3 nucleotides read TGCGCCAGCAGCCAAGCGTTGGGACAGAAAGAGACCCAGTACTTC.

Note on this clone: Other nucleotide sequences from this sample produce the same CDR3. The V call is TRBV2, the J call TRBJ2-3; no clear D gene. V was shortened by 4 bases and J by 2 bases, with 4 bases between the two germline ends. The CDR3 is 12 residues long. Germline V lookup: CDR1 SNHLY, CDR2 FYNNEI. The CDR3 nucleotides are TGTGCCAGCAGTGTATCCACAGATACGCAGTATTTT. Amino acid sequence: CASSVSTDTQYF.

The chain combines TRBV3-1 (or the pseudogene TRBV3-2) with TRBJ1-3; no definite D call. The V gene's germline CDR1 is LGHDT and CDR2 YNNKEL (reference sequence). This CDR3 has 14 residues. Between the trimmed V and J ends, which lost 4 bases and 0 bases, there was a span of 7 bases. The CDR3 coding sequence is TGTGCCAGCAGCCTCCACTCCTCTGGAAACACCATATATTTT. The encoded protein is CASSLHSSGNTIYF.

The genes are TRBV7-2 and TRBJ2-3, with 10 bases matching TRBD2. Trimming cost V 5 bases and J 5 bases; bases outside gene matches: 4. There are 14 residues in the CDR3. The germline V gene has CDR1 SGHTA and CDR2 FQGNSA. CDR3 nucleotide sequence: TGTGCCAGCAGCACAGGACTAGCGGTAGATACGCAGTATTTT. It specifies CASSTGLAVDTQYF.